A single sample is the source of the 3 T cell receptor beta chains below, sequenced in a study of T cell changes during pregnancy in multiple sclerosis. The method was immunoSEQ multiplex PCR; TCRdb's version includes in-frame clones alone and lacks a portion of them. The sample lists more than 95,000 clones, 90% to 95% occurring once. Specimen: peripheral blood, collected after pregnancy. These receptor sequences come from a female donor with multiple sclerosis, enrolled in a pregnancy study.

The rearrangement uses TRBV19 and TRBJ2-1, with 8 bases fitting TRBD1. The CDR3 runs to 14 residues. CDR1 is LNHDA and CDR2 is SQIVND in the germline V gene (reference sequence). V was pared by 11 bases and J by 9 bases, with 15 bases of the junction left unmatched. CDR3 sequence reads: CAGPDRVFLIEQFF. The CDR3 nucleotides are TGTGCCGGACCGGACAGGGTGTTCTTGATTGAGCAGTTCTTC.

This chain uses TRBV5-1 with TRBJ2-7, with a weak D call TRBD2 (6 bases). The germline CDR1 and CDR2 sequences are SGHRS and YFSETQ. The V and J ends lost 4 bases and 3 bases respectively, with 17 bases between them. The CDR3 is 15 amino acids. Here the CDR3 reads CASSRDPGLYYEQYF. The DNA for the CDR3 is TGCGCCAGCAGCAGGGATCCGGGACTCTACTACGAGCAGTACTTC.

V gene TRBV25-1 combines with J gene TRBJ2-7, with D possibly being TRBD2 (7 bases). The V gene lost 4 bases and the J gene lost 2 bases, with 21 bases spanning the gap. Per the germline V gene, CDR1 is MGHDK and CDR2 is SYGVNS. The CDR3 sequence is 17 residues long. This CDR3 reads CASSGRGGGRNPYEQYF. The CDR3 nucleotides read TGTGCCAGCAGTGGCAGAGGGGGGGGCAGGAACCCCTACGAGCAGTACTTC.